This T cell receptor (beta chain) was identified during a study of T cell repertoires in cytomegalovirus infection. Many counts were recorded for this clonotype. The antigen is not known. TCRdb re-derived calls from the reads in MiXCR, one entry per CDR3 protein. The data hold about 920,000 distinct CDR3 sequences, with less than 35% observed a single time. The CDR3 runs to 13 residues. Trimming removed 2 bases from V and 5 bases from J, with 9 bases in between. This rearrangement joins TRBV12-3 or TRBV12-4 to TRBJ1-1, with no clear D. The sample consisted of cultured CD8+ T cells from PBMCs, taken from culture after CMV antigen stimulation. The TCR was taken from a human donor in good health (CMV status not recorded). Some clones in this sample may be carry-over from other donors' samples. As DNA, the CDR3 is TGTGCCAGCAGTTTATTCGGGAGGACTGAAGCTTTCTTT. It is translated as CASSLFGRTEAFF.